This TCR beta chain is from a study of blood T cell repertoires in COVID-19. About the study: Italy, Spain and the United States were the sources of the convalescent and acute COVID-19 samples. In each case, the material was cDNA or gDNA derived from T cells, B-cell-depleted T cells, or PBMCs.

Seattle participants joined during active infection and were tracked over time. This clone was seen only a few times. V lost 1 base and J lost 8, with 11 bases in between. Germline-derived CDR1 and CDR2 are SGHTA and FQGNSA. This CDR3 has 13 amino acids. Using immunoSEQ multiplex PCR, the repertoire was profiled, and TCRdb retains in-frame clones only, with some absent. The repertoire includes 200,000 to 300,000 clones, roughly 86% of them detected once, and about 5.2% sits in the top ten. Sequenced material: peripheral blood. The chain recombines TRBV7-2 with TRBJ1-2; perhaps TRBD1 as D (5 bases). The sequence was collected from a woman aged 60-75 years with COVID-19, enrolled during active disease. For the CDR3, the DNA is TGTGCCAGCAGCTTAGTAGGGGTGGAAGGCTACACCTTC. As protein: CASSLVGVEGYTF. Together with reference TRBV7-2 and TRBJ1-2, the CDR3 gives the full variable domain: GAGVSQSPSNKVTEKGKDVELRCDPISGHTALYWYRQSLGQGLEFLIYFQGNSAPDKSGLPSDRFSAERTGGSVSTLTIQRTQQEDSAVYLCASSLVGVEGYTFGSGTRLTVV.